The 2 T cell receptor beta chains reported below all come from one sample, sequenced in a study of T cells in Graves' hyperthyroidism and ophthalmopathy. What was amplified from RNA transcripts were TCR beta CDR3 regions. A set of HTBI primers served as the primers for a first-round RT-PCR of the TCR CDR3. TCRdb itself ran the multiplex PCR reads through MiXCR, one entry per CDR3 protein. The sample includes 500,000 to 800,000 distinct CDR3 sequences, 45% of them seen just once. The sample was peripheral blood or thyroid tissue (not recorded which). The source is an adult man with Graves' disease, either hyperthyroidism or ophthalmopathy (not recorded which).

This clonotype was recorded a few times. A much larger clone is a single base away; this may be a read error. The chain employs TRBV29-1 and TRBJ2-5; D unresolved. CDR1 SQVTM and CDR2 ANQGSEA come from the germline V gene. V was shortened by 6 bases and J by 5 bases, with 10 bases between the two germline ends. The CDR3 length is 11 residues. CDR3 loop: CSVNPSETQYF. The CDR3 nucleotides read TGCAGCGTCAACCCGTCCGAGACCCAGTACTTC.

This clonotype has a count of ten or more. CDR3 in DNA: TGTGCCAGCAGCTTAAGGGTGGGCAGGCTTGACACTGAAGCTTTCTTT. It translates to CASSLRVGRLDTEAFF. The chain carries TRBV7-9 and TRBJ1-1; D is unresolved. From germline, CDR1 is SEHNR and CDR2 FQNEAQ (reference sequence). The V gene lost 2 bases and the J gene lost 3 bases, with 16 bases spanning the gap. This CDR3 is built from 16 residues.